The rows below give T cell receptor beta chains drawn from one sample of a study of T cell responses to AZD1222 COVID-19 vaccine. Assay used: immunoSEQ multiplex PCR; TCRdb lists only in-frame clones, some missing. The profile shows about 150,000 clones, more than 90% of them singletons. Material: peripheral blood, obtained 28 days after the second AZD1222 dose. The receptor source for this set is an adult who received the AZD1222 COVID-19 vaccine. The conserved cysteine and the conserved F or W are not part of the CDR3 here. The order of the fields is V gene, D gene, CDR3 protein. A D gene is named only where the DNA matches it firmly.

v_call: TRBV3-1/TRBV3-2
d_call: -
cdr3_aa: ASSPPGLTGAGYT

v_call: TRBV7-2
d_call: -
cdr3_aa: ASSLDSSSYNEQF

v_call: TRBV5-1
d_call: -
cdr3_aa: ASSFEGTLGDTQY

v_call: TRBV3-1/TRBV3-2
d_call: TRBD2
cdr3_aa: ASSQLSGGDNEQF

v_call: TRBV4-1
d_call: TRBD2
cdr3_aa: ASRKGAGRDPETQY

v_call: TRBV4-3
d_call: -
cdr3_aa: ASSQDEFKQLGYT

v_call: TRBV10-3
d_call: -
cdr3_aa: AISKLSGSNYEQY

v_call: TRBV19
d_call: -
cdr3_aa: ASSMGGQWVYNEQF

v_call: TRBV7-8
d_call: TRBD1
cdr3_aa: ASSSPSVRDRGLNIQY

v_call: TRBV29-1
d_call: -
cdr3_aa: SVLLNIEQY